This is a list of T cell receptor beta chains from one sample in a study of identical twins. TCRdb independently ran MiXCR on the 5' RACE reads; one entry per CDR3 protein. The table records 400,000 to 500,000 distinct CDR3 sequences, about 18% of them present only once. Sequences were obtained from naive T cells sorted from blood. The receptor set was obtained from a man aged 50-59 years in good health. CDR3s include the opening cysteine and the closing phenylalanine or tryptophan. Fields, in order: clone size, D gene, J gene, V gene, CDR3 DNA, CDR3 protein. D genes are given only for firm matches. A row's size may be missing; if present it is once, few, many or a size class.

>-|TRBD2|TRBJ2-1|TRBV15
TGTGCCACCAGCAGAGAAACGGGAGGCTACAATGAGCAGTTCTTC
CATSRETGGYNEQFF
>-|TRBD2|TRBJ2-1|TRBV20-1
TGCAGTGCTATCAGCGGGAGGGGGGGTGAGCAGTTCTTC
CSAISGRGGEQFF
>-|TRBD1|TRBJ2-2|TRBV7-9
TGTGCCAGCAGCTTTCCGGGACAGGCGTACACCGGGGAGCTGTTTTTT
CASSFPGQAYTGELFF
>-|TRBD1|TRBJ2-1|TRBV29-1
TGCAGCGCCCCGAGACAGGGGAGCTCCTACAATGAGCAGTTCTTC
CSAPRQGSSYNEQFF
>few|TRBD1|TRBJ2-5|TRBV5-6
TGTGCCAGCAGCTTGGGTGGGACAGGCCTCCTAGGGACCCAGTACTTC
CASSLGGTGLLGTQYF
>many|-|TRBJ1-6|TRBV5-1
TGCGCCAGCAGCTCAACAGGCGATTCACCCCTCCACTTT
CASSSTGDSPLHF
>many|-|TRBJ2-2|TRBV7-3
TGTGCCAGCTCACTCTCGAACACCGGGGAGCTGTTTTTT
CASSLSNTGELFF
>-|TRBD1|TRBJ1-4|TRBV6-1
TGTGCCAGCAGGCCGTTAGGGTCAGGGGGTGGTGAAAAACTGTTTTTT
CASRPLGSGGGEKLFF
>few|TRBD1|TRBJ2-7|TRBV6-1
TGTGCCAGTATGGGGACCGGGACAGGGATGTACGAGCAGTACTTC
CASMGTGTGMYEQYF
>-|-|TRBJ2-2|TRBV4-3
TGCGCCAGCAGCCAAGAGAATTTGGGCACCGGGGAGCTGTTTTTT
CASSQENLGTGELFF
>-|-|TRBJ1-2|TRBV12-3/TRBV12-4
TGTGCCAGCAGTTTAGTACTGGGCACCGGTGGGGGCTACACCTTC
CASSLVLGTGGGYTF
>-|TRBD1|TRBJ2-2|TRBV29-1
TGCAGCGCACGAGGAGGGCTGACAGGGGGAGAAAGGACCGGGGAGCTGTTTTTT
CSARGGLTGGERTGELFF
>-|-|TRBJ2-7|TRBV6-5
TGTGCCAGCAGTTACTCGGGGGCGACCGGTCTGCAGTACTTC
CASSYSGATGLQYF
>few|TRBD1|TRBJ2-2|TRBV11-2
TGTGCCAGCAGCTTAGTCAGGGGGCTCACCGGGGAGCTGTTTTTT
CASSLVRGLTGELFF
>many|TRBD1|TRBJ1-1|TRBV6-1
TGTGCCAGCAGCACAGGGGGGGGAGTCACTGAAGCTTTCTTT
CASSTGGGVTEAFF
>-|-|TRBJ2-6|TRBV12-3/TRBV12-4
TGTGCCAGCGCTACCGCAAGAAAAGTGGCCAACGTCCTGACTTTC
CASATARKVANVLTF
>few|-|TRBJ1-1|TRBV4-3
TGCGCCAGCACCCGAACTGGAACCCCAAACCACACTGAAGCTTTCTTT
CASTRTGTPNHTEAFF
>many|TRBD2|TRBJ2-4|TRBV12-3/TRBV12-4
TGTGCCAGTCAGTGGGGGGGACTAGCCAAAAACATTCAGTACTTC
CASQWGGLAKNIQYF
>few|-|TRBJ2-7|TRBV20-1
TGCAGTACTCAGGGTCTAGGCTACGAGCAGTACTTC
CSTQGLGYEQYF
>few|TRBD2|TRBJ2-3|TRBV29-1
TGCAGCGTTGTCTGGGTACCTAGCGGGAAGTTGGCAGATACGCAGTATTTT
CSVVWVPSGKLADTQYF
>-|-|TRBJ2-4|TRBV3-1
TGTGCCAGCAGCCCCAGAGGGGCGTCCAAAAACATTCAGTACTTC
CASSPRGASKNIQYF
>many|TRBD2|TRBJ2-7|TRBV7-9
TGTGCCAGCAGCTTGGTAGCGGGGGGCAGCTACGAGCAGTACTTC
CASSLVAGGSYEQYF
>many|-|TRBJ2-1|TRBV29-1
TGCAGCGTTGCCGGGGGGCAGCAGTTCTTC
CSVAGGQQFF